This TCR beta chain came from a study of response to subunit inactivated influenza vaccine (dated by TCRdb to the late 2010s). Context from the whole study: Deep quantitative T cell receptor repertoire profiling was used in the study to track responses to a trivalent subunit inactivated influenza vaccine.

From the cysteine through the phenylalanine, the CDR3 covers 18 amino acids. Only the CDR3 portion is preserved as DNA: 54 bases, with reading frame beginning at the first base. The germline V gene specifies SGHAT as CDR1 and FQNNGV as CDR2. V is pared back by 2 bases and J by 3 bases, with 19 bases lying between the germline termini. Study-level results and caveats: The authors proposed that each seasonal influenza vaccination may bring in only a limited number of new T cells.

The library was produced with RT-PCR. This sample was sequenced with an Illumina HiSeq 2500. Starting from the raw public reads, TCRdb applied fastp trimming at Q25, assembled clones with MiXCR and retained in-frame beta chains. Duplicate CDR3 protein sequences are folded into a single record with the most common DNA and genes. A total of 500,000 or so distinct CDR3 sequences appear in this sample, 16% of them only once. Approximately 3% of the sample belongs to the ten largest clones. As for this clonotype: Its target antigen remains unknown. Base qualities are not at hand, and no much larger clone is one base apart.

Material: CD4+ T cells sorted from PBMCs, obtained less than 25 months after vaccination. The V and J genes are TRBV11-2 and TRBJ2-2, with the D gene too uncertain to name. The sequence was collected from a man between 45 and 75 years old who received an inactivated influenza vaccine. Donor details come from another sample of the same person, matched by shared clones. The DNA sequence follows: TGTGCCAGCAGCTTAAGGACGGCAGGCTCATCCCACACCGGGGAGCTGTTTTTT. Translated, this gives CASSLRTAGSSHTGELFF.